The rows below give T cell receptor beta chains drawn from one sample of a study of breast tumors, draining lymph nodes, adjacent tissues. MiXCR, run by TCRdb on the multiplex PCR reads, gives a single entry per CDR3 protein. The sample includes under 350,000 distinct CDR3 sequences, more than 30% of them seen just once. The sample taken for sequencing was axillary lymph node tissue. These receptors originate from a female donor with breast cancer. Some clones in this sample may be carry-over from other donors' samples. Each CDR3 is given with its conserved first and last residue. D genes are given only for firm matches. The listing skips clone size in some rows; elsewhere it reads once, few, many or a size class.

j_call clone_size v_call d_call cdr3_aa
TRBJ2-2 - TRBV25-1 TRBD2 CAKVLAGATGELFF
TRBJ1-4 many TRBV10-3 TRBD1 CAIRTGGDEKLFF
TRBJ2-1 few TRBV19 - CASSTRDLMNEQFF
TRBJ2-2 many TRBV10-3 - CAISGTGTGELFF
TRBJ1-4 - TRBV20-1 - CSARDWGATNEKLFF
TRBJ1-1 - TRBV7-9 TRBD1 CASSLSSTGGGAFF
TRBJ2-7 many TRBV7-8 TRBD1 CASSLEDRGSYEQYF
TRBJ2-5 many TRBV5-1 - CASRTGETQYF
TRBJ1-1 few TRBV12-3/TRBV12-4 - CASSFPTRNTEAFF
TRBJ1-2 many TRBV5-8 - CASSPDSGIRGYTF